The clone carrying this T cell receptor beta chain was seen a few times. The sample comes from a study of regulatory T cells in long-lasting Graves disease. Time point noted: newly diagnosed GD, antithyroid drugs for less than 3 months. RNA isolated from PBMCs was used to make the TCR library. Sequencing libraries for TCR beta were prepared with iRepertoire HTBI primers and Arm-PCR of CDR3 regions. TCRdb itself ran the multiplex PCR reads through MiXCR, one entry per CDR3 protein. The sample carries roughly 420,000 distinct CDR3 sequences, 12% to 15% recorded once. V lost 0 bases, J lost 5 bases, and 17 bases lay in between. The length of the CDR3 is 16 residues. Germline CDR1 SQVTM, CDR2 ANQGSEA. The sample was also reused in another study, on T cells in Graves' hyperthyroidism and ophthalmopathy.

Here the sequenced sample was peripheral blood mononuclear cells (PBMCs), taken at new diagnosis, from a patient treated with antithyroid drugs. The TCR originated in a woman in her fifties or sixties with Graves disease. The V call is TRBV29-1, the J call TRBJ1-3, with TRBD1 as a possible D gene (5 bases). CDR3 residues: CSVEDQETVLRNTIYF. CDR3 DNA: TGCAGCGTTGAAGATCAGGAGACAGTTCTAAGAAACACCATATATTTT.